One sample yielded the 22 T cell receptor beta chains listed below, sequenced in a study of blood T cell repertoires in COVID-19. Clones were read by immunoSEQ multiplex PCR, and TCRdb kept only the in-frame ones, dropping some. The sample consists of over 200,000 clones, over 75% of them appearing once. The sequenced sample consisted of peripheral blood. The receptor set was obtained from a man in his fifties with COVID-19, enrolled during active disease.

V is TRBV5-1 and J is TRBJ1-1; 7 positions agree with TRBD1. This CDR3 region has 14 residues. Losses at the gene ends were 4 bases for V and 0 bases for J; bases not matched to a gene: 3. The germline V gene encodes CDR1 SGHRS and CDR2 YFSETQ. CDR3 in amino acids: CASSGTVLNTEAFF. The CDR3 nucleotides read TGCGCCAGCAGCGGGACAGTCTTGAACACTGAAGCTTTCTTT.

The V gene is TRBV4-2, the J gene TRBJ2-7, with 7 positions matching TRBD2. V gave up 0 bases and J gave up 5 bases; unmatched junction bases: 13. The length of the CDR3 is 17 residues. Per germline, CDR1 LGHNA and CDR2 YNFKEQ. Written as DNA, the CDR3 is TGTGCCAGCAGCCAAGATCAGGAGGGAGGGAGGTGGGACGAGCAGTACTTC. Residues: CASSQDQEGGRWDEQYF.

The V call is TRBV6-6, the J call TRBJ1-5, with a weak D call TRBD1 (5 bases). From germline, CDR1 is MNHNY and CDR2 SVGAGI (reference sequence). The CDR3 length is 14 residues. The ends were cut back, 4 bases at V and 3 bases at J, with 10 bases in the middle. This chain's CDR3 is CASSFDSINQPQHF. The CDR3 nucleotides are TGTGCCAGCAGTTTCGACAGTATCAATCAGCCCCAGCATTTT.

In this sample, this clone turned up many times. V is TRBV5-4 and J is TRBJ2-5; maybe TRBD1 (5 bases). The CDR3 is 15 residues long. V lost 1 base and J 5 bases, leaving 15 bases between the germline ends. CDR1 is SGHNT, CDR2 YYREEE, per germline (reference sequence). This chain's CDR3 is CASSLWAGPGETQYF. The CDR3 region has the DNA TGTGCCAGCAGCTTGTGGGCAGGGCCTGGGGAGACCCAGTACTTC.

J is TRBJ1-1 and V is TRBV7-6, with 9 bases that match TRBD1. This CDR3 spans 14 amino acids. V was pared by 5 bases and J by 5 bases, with 6 bases of the junction left unmatched. Germline lookup yields CDR1 SGHVS and CDR2 FNYEAQ. The CDR3 bases are TGTGCCAGCAGCCCAAGACAGGGGGGAACTGAAGCTTTCTTT. This codes for CASSPRQGGTEAFF.

This chain joins TRBV7-9 and TRBJ2-2; TRBD2 matches 11 bases. The ends lost 4 bases at V and 2 bases at J; junction bases unmatched: 12. The CDR3 extends over 19 amino acids. Germline V lookup: CDR1 SEHNR, CDR2 FQNEAQ (reference sequence). The CDR3 spells CASSSERPGLAENTGELFF. The CDR3 DNA follows: TGTGCCAGCAGCTCTGAGAGACCGGGACTAGCGGAAAACACCGGGGAGCTGTTTTTT.

The chain couples TRBV6-5 to TRBJ2-2; TRBD1 agrees at 7 bases. Germline V gene sequence: CDR1 MNHEY, CDR2 SVGAGI. The ends lost 10 bases at V and 3 bases at J; junction bases unmatched: 11. The CDR3 runs 15 residues. CDR3 sequence: CATGKGGRDTGELFF. The CDR3 DNA reads as TGTGCCACCGGGAAAGGGGGCAGGGACACCGGGGAGCTGTTTTTT.

The chain carries TRBV4-3 and TRBJ2-6; weak D call: TRBD2 (5 bases). Trimming pared 1 base from V and 4 bases from J, leaving 14 bases between. Germline CDR1 and CDR2: LGHNA and YSLEER. The CDR3 loop spans 17 amino acids. CDR3 sequence: CASSQVGSAGGANVLTF. As DNA, the CDR3 is TGCGCCAGCAGCCAAGTGGGATCCGCGGGCGGGGCCAACGTCCTGACTTTC.

This clone was detected only a few times. This chain joins TRBV5-4 and TRBJ1-2, with unresolved D. There are 15 residues in the CDR3. CDR1 SGHNT and CDR2 YYREEE come from the germline V gene (reference sequence). Trimming took off 1 base at V and 6 bases at J, with 16 bases between the two ends. DNA for the CDR3: TGTGCCAGCAGCTTGAGGCGGGAAACCTGGGATGGCTACACCTTC. Amino acids: CASSLRRETWDGYTF. Full variable domain (rest looked up from reference TRBV5-4 and TRBJ1-2): ETGVTQSPTHLIKTRGQQVTLRCSSQSGHNTVSWYQQALGQGPQFIFQYYREEENGRGNFPPRFSGLQFPNYSSELNVNALELDDSALYLCASSLRRETWDGYTFGSGTRLTVV.

The chain combines TRBV30 with TRBJ1-6; 7 bases match TRBD1. This CDR3 contains 18 residues. The V gene's germline CDR1 is GTSNPN and CDR2 SVGIG (reference sequence). The V gene end was trimmed by 0 bases and the J gene end by 5 bases; junction bases not matched to a gene: 13. The CDR3 bases are TGTGCCTGGAGTGTAAAGGGGGCCCCGACAGGGAATAATTCACCCCTCCACTTT. It is translated as CAWSVKGAPTGNNSPLHF.

V usage is TRBV10-3 and J usage is TRBJ2-1; 8 bases are shared with TRBD2. Germline CDR1 is ENHRY and CDR2 is SYGVKD. The V and J ends lost 3 bases and 6 bases, in that order; junction bases with no gene match: 10. This CDR3 contains 16 residues. CDR3 bases: TGTGCCATCAGTGATCCTAGCGGGCAGGGTGGCAATGAGCAGTTCTTC. Its protein is CAISDPSGQGGNEQFF.

J is TRBJ2-7 and V is TRBV5-4; TRBD1 matches at 9 bases. This CDR3 contains 14 residues. Germline V gene data show CDR1 as SGHNT and CDR2 as YYREEE (reference sequence). After removal of 5 bases from V and 6 bases from J, the junction contained 9 bases not matched to a gene. CDR3 sequence (DNA): TGTGCCAGCAGTTTACAGGGGGCTTGGGGCGAGCAGTACTTC. Translation gives CASSLQGAWGEQYF.

V gene TRBV19 combines with J gene TRBJ2-7; 12 positions match TRBD2. Germline CDR1 reads LNHDA; CDR2 reads SQIVND (reference sequence). The CDR3 runs 14 residues. J was trimmed by 3 bases and V by 4 bases; bases with no gene match: 1. This chain's CDR3 is CASSRGLAGYEQYF. The DNA of the CDR3 is TGTGCCAGTAGTAGGGGACTAGCGGGCTACGAGCAGTACTTC.

The V gene is TRBV7-9, the J gene TRBJ1-1; a possible D gene is TRBD1 (6 bases). The V end was cut by 5 bases, the J end by 0 bases, with 13 bases between. The germline V gene has CDR1 SEHNR and CDR2 FQNEAQ (reference sequence). The CDR3 is 15 residues long. The CDR3 loop reads CASSPTRGMNTEAFF. DNA for the CDR3: TGTGCCAGCAGCCCTACCAGGGGTATGAACACTGAAGCTTTCTTT.

The chain recombines TRBV30 with TRBJ1-5; D gene uncertain. This CDR3 is built from 13 residues. CDR1 and CDR2 (germline): GTSNPN, SVGIG (reference sequence). The V and J ends lost 2 bases and 0 bases respectively, with 5 bases between them. Here the CDR3 DNA reads TGTGCCTGGAGTCCAGATAGCAATCAGCCCCAGCATTTT. Protein product: CAWSPDSNQPQHF. The complete variable domain, with remaining parts taken from reference TRBV30 and TRBJ1-5, reads SQTIHQWPATLVQPVGSPLSLECTVEGTSNPNLYWYRQAAGRGLQLLFYSVGIGQISSEVPQNLSASRPQDRQFILSSKKLLLSDSGFYLCAWSPDSNQPQHFGDGTRLSIL.

The rearrangement links TRBV27 to TRBJ1-5; D remains unclear. Trimming stripped 3 bases from V and 4 bases from J, with 16 bases between. The CDR3 contains 16 residues. The germline CDR1 and CDR2 sequences are MNHEY and SMNVEV (reference sequence). CDR3 residues: CASSFLLPRGNQPQHF. The CDR3 region has the DNA TGTGCCAGCAGTTTTCTCCTGCCGCGGGGAAATCAGCCCCAGCATTTT.

This chain links TRBV18 with TRBJ1-3, with D maybe TRBD1 (5 bases). CDR3 length: 17 amino acids. CDR1 is KGHSH, CDR2 LQKENI, per germline. The germline V and J ends were trimmed by 2 bases and 0 bases, with 14 bases remaining between them. CDR3 in DNA: TGTGCCAGCTCACCAAACCGGATACAGGACTCTGGAAACACCATATATTTT. Translation: CASSPNRIQDSGNTIYF. Complete variable domain (other parts from reference TRBV18 and TRBJ1-3): NAGVMQNPRHLVRRRGQEARLRCSPMKGHSHVYWYRQLPEEGLKFMVYLQKENIIDESGMPKERFSAEFPKEGPSILRIQQVVRGDSAAYFCASSPNRIQDSGNTIYFGEGSWLTVV.

The CDR3 DNA is TGTGCCAGCAGCCAGGGACAGGGCCGAGGCTACACCTTC. Amino acid sequence: CASSQGQGRGYTF. The chain uses TRBV14 and TRBJ1-2, with 9 bases that match TRBD1. CDR1 is SGHDN, CDR2 FVKESK, per germline. J was trimmed by 8 bases and V by 3 bases; bases with no gene match: 4. CDR3 length: 13 amino acids.

This sequence joins TRBV5-1 and TRBJ2-2, with 8 bases that match TRBD1. Per germline, CDR1 SGHRS and CDR2 YFSETQ. The ends lost 0 bases at V and 4 bases at J; junction bases unmatched: 5. This CDR3 spans 16 amino acids. The CDR3 loop is CASSLATGDPTGELFF. CDR3 bases: TGCGCCAGCAGCTTGGCGACAGGGGACCCCACCGGGGAGCTGTTTTTT.

CDR3 amino acids: CASRKTGENTEAFF. The CDR3 DNA is TGTGCCAGCAGGAAAACAGGGGAGAACACTGAAGCTTTCTTT. The rearrangement joins TRBV7-9 to TRBJ1-1; 7 bases fit TRBD1. Germline V gives CDR1 SEHNR, CDR2 FQNEAQ (reference sequence). The CDR3 totals 14 residues. After removal of 6 bases from V and 1 base from J, the junction contained 5 bases not matched to a gene.

The chain is built from TRBV14 and TRBJ1-4; D is possibly TRBD1 (6 bases). Trimming shortened V by 1 base and J by 12 bases, and 12 bases separated the two germline ends. CDR3 size: 13 residues. Looked up from germline, CDR1 is SGHDN and CDR2 is FVKESK. In DNA, the CDR3 is TGTGCCAGCAGCCAAGGGGACACTTTCCAACTGTTTTTT. This encodes CASSQGDTFQLFF.

The genes are TRBV11-2 and TRBJ2-2; 9 nucleotides line up with TRBD1. With V trimmed by 5 bases and J by 0 bases, 1 base remained unmatched. From germline, CDR1 is SGHAT and CDR2 FQNNGV. The CDR3 sequence is 15 residues long. The CDR3 nucleotides are TGTGCCAGCAGCCGGACAGGGGCGAACACCGGGGAGCTGTTTTTT. Encoded protein: CASSRTGANTGELFF. Full variable domain (remainder filled in from reference TRBV11-2 and TRBJ2-2): EAGVAQSPRYKIIEKRQSVAFWCNPISGHATLYWYQQILGQGPKLLIQFQNNGVVDDSQLPKDRFSAERLKGVDSTLKIQPAKLEDSAVYLCASSRTGANTGELFFGEGSRLTVL.